This T cell receptor (beta chain) is from a study of response to subunit inactivated influenza vaccine. Germline V gene sequence: CDR1 SQVTM, CDR2 ANQGSEA. The CDR3 is 14 residues long. Trimming took 6 bases from V and 14 from J; bases not matched to a gene: 19. TCRdb re-called the RT-PCR reads through MiXCR, storing one row per CDR3 protein. The sample holds hundreds of thousands of distinct CDR3 sequences; about a sixth are singletons and the top ten take 9.5% to 13%. The source of this sequence is a man aged 50 to 59 who received an inactivated influenza vaccine. Sequenced material: PBMCs from blood, taken less than 13 days after vaccination. V gene TRBV29-1 combines with J gene TRBJ2-3, with TRBD2 matching over 8 bases. The CDR3: CSVRGGGRFSVSYF. The CDR3 region has the DNA TGCAGCGTCCGTGGGGGCGGGAGGTTCAGTGTTTCGTATTTT.